What follows is one T cell receptor beta chain and its context. Its antigen is undetermined. Per germline, CDR1 SGHAT and CDR2 FQNNGV. The V end lost 5 bases, the J end lost 1 base, and 9 bases lay between the germline ends. The CDR3 is made up of 13 amino acids. These data are taken from a study of cytomegalovirus exposure and HLA in healthy donors. Amplification used 60 Vbeta primers and 13 Jbeta primers. Measured with immunoSEQ multiplex PCR; TCRdb has only the in-frame clones, and not every one. The data show 150,000 to 200,000 clones, more than 75% seen once. Study results and caveats: A later analysis linked 16,951 TCR beta sequences to HLA alleles at 0.05 false discovery rate. Later analysis identified a missense DCLRE1C variant that was linked to TCR beta V- and J-gene trimming. The study recorded about 150 TCR beta chains that were cytomegalovirus-associated.

The clonotype originates from a woman between 45 and 65 years old in good health and CMV-seronegative. The sequencing sample was made of PBMCs. V is TRBV11-2 and J is TRBJ2-7, with D perhaps TRBD2 (5 bases). Written as DNA, the CDR3 is TGTGCCAGCAGCCGGGAAACGTCCTACGAGCAGTACTTC. Amino acids: CASSRETSYEQYF.